This TCR beta chain was recovered during a study of T cell repertoires in cytomegalovirus infection. Study context: Public signatures in TCR beta pointed to CMV infection and matching HLA type.

Findings of the study overall: What dominated the ex vivo response were HLA-C-restricted CMV-specific TCR beta clonotypes. Cumulative frequency (of public TCR beta family members) identified carriers of CMV plus the relevant HLA.

This clonotype was seen ten or more times. The antigen remains unidentified. TCRdb analysed the reads with MiXCR anew, one entry per CDR3 protein. The repertoire has around 250,000 distinct CDR3 sequences, over 15% of them found once; the top ten carry less than 50%. V was clipped by 2 bases and J by 3 bases, with 25 bases between them. The V gene's germline CDR1 is SGHTA and CDR2 FQGTGA. The CDR3 consists of 19 residues. The chain links TRBV7-3 to TRBJ2-5; TRBD1 might be the D (6 bases). Sequencing used CD8+ T cells from PBMCs. This receptor was obtained from a human donor in good health (CMV status not recorded). Some clones in this sample may be carry-over from other donors' samples. The CDR3 protein is CASSLVPGQGQRSEETQYF. The CDR3 DNA reads as TGTGCCAGCAGCTTAGTCCCCGGGCAGGGGCAGAGGAGCGAAGAGACCCAGTACTTC.